This T cell receptor beta chain was obtained from a study of T cells after yellow fever vaccination. Points from the study as a whole: Repertoires obtained by FACS sorting could include abundant clonotypes that entered as contaminants from the bulk population. A large majority of primary-vaccination clones showed up again after the booster (96% CD4, about 87% CD8).

Worth noting for this clonotype: Its antigen is currently unknown.

5'RACE template switching generated TCR cDNA, adding a universal primer site and UMIs. MiXCR was run by TCRdb on the 5' RACE reads, yielding one entry per CDR3 protein. The sample consists of some 400,000 distinct CDR3 sequences, around a sixth of them appearing once. The CDR3 length is 19 residues. Germline V gene lookup returns CDR1 ENHRY and CDR2 SYGVKD. The V and J ends lost 8 bases and 2 bases respectively, with 27 bases between them. The TCR originated in a young man who received the YFV17D yellow fever vaccine. The J gene is TRBJ1-4, the V gene TRBV10-3; D ambiguous. The sequences come from PBMCs, collected before the yellow fever booster vaccination. This CDR3 reads CAIEEVEPPRGCTNEKLFF. The CDR3 DNA sequence: TGTGCCATCGAGGAGGTGGAGCCGCCGCGGGGTTGTACTAATGAAAAACTGTTTTTT.